What follows are 3 T cell receptor beta chains derived from one specimen sequenced in a study of blood T cell repertoires in COVID-19. Method: immunoSEQ multiplex PCR; TCRdb's copy keeps in-frame clones and lacks some. The repertoire includes around 200,000 clones, about 87% of them detected once, and roughly 2.7% sits in the top ten. The source material was PBMCs or T cells enriched from blood (not recorded which). The origin of the receptors is a woman under 40 who had recovered from COVID-19.

V gene TRBV7-2 combines with J gene TRBJ1-4; D is undetermined. CDR1 is SGHTA and CDR2 is FQGNSA in the germline V gene. The CDR3 is made up of 15 amino acids. V was pared by 5 bases and J by 0 bases, with 10 bases between. The CDR3 here is CASSTFKSTNEKLFF. CDR3 DNA: TGTGCCAGCAGCACATTCAAATCAACTAATGAAAAACTGTTTTTT.

The chain joins TRBV7-9 to TRBJ1-2; D unclear. V was pared by 5 bases and J by 6 bases, with 13 bases between. Germline V gene sequence: CDR1 SEHNR, CDR2 FQNEAQ (reference sequence). The CDR3 is 13 amino acids. CDR3 in amino acids: CASSPSPEDGYTF. CDR3 in DNA: TGTGCCAGCAGCCCTAGCCCGGAGGATGGCTACACCTTC.

This clone was found once. The chain joins TRBV2 to TRBJ2-1; 9 nucleotides align to TRBD2. The CDR3 spans 16 residues. With V trimmed by 6 bases and J by 4 bases, 10 bases remained unmatched. Germline lookup yields CDR1 SNHLY and CDR2 FYNNEI. In DNA form, the CDR3 reads TGTGCCAGCAGCCCTCCTCCGGGACTAGCATACAATGAGCAGTTCTTC. Its translation is CASSPPPGLAYNEQFF.